The present T cell receptor (beta chain) was sequenced within a study of control samples from healthy donors and cancer patients. Per germline, CDR1 SGHVS and CDR2 FQNEAQ. With 1 base removed from V and 5 bases from J, the gap between germline ends came to 11 bases. The CDR3 runs 14 residues. TCRdb's copy holds only in-frame clones and misses some; the assay was immunoSEQ multiplex PCR. Counted here are 150,000 or so clones, around 90% occurring once; the ten biggest clones make up 2% to 3%. The chain employs TRBV7-8 and TRBJ1-1; D possibly corresponds to TRBD1 (5 bases). The source is a man aged 35-49 years in good health. Input material: blood. The CDR3, as DNA: TGTGCCAGCAGCTTAGTGGCAGGGAATACTGAAGCTTTCTTT. Amino acids: CASSLVAGNTEAFF.